The 2 T cell receptor beta chains presented below share a single source sample, sequenced in a study of blood T cells in healthy people across ages. Using a J-beta primer mix together with a sample-barcoded 5' primer, a second PCR was run for about 6 to 11 cycles. From the 5' RACE reads, TCRdb called clonotypes with MiXCR, one entry per CDR3 protein. The table has about 800,000 distinct CDR3 sequences, 55% to 75% seen once. The source material was blood. The receptors derive from a man between 25 and 39 years old in good health.

This chain links TRBV3-1 with TRBJ1-2; 10 nucleotides agree with TRBD1. The CDR3 spans 17 residues. The germline CDR1 and CDR2 sequences are LGHDT and YNNKEL (reference sequence). V lost 9 bases and J lost 8; bases outside the gene matches: 21. For the CDR3, the DNA is TGTGCCAGTGACACGGGACAGGGGCGCCCGAGGGTATCCGGCTACACCTTC. Amino acids: CASDTGQGRPRVSGYTF.

This chain links TRBV6-1 with TRBJ2-3, with a possible D match to TRBD2 (6 bases). The CDR3 extends over 19 amino acids. The V end lost 3 bases, the J end lost 5 bases, and 27 bases lay between the germline ends. The germline V gene encodes CDR1 MNHNS and CDR2 SASEGT. The chain's CDR3 is CASSDGGARISYLVDTQYF. For the CDR3, the DNA is TGTGCCAGCAGTGATGGCGGGGCTAGGATTAGCTATCTGGTAGATACGCAGTATTTT.